This T cell receptor (beta chain) was observed in a study of blood T cell repertoires in COVID-19. Turning to the study itself: Donors in the United States, Italy and Spain gave samples during acute or convalescent COVID-19. PBMCs, B-cell-depleted T cells, or T cells were the source of the cDNA or gDNA that made up the material.

The CDR3 is 16 amino acids. Germline loops: CDR1 LGHNA, CDR2 YNFKEQ. V lost 3 bases and J lost 6; bases outside the gene matches: 3. In the authors' methods: Cell counts per sample came from amplifying reference gene primers. Some clones are missing from TCRdb's copy, which holds only in-frame ones; the method was immunoSEQ multiplex PCR. Clone size and the V and J calls come from that table; the DNA yielded D and trimming. Here the sample spans approximately 280,000 clones, roughly 80% being singletons. Enrolment of Seattle patients took place during active infection, and they were followed longitudinally.

The receptor comes from a human donor with COVID-19, enrolled during active disease. The donor label of this sample is uncertain. This sequence joins TRBV4-2 and TRBJ1-6, with 12 positions matching TRBD1. Input material: peripheral blood. The CDR3 protein is CASSQGQGAGNSPLHF. CDR3 nucleotides: TGTGCCAGCAGCCAGGGACAGGGGGCTGGTAATTCACCCCTCCACTTT.